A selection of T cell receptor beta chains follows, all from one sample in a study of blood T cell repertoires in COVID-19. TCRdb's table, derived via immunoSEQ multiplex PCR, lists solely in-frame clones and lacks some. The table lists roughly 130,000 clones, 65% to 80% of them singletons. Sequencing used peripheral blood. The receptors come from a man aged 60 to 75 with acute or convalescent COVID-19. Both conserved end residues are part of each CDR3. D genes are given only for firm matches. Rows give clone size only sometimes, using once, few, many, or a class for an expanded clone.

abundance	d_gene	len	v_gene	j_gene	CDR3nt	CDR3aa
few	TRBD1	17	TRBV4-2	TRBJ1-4	TGTGCCAGCAGCCAAGGCGTCGGTGGGACAGGGGAGGAAAAACTGTTTTTT	CASSQGVGGTGEEKLFF
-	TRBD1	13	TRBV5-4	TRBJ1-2	TGTGCCAGCAGCTTACAGGGGAGCTATGGCTACACCTTC	CASSLQGSYGYTF
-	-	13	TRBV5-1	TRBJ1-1	TGCGCCAGCAGGGACGCGGAGGCGACTGAAGCTTTCTTT	CASRDAEATEAFF
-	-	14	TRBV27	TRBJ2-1	TGTGCCAGCAGTAGAGAGCGGAACTACAATGAGCAGTTCTTC	CASSRERNYNEQFF
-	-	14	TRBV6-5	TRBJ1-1	TGTGCCAGCAGCCCGGCGGGACTAAGGGTTGAAGCTTTCTTT	CASSPAGLRVEAFF
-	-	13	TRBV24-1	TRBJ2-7	TGTGCCACCAGTGACCCCGTGGGGCTCGAGCAGTACTTC	CATSDPVGLEQYF
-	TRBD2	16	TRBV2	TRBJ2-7	TGTGCCAGCAGTGACCTTGGACTAGCGAGAAGGTACGAGCAGTACTTC	CASSDLGLARRYEQYF
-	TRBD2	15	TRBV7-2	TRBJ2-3	TGTGCCAGCAGCTTTAGCGGGAGTCTTGCAGATACGCAGTATTTT	CASSFSGSLADTQYF
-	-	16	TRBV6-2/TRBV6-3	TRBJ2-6	TGTGCCAGCAGTTCGAGGCAGATCTCTGGGGCCAACGTCCTGACTTTC	CASSSRQISGANVLTF
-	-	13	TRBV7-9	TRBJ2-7	TGTGCCAGCAGCCCGAACGACAGCTACGAGCAGTACTTC	CASSPNDSYEQYF
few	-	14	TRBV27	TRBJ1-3	TGTGCCAGCAGTGTTGGGGGGGCGGGAAACACCATATATTTT	CASSVGGAGNTIYF
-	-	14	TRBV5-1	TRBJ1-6	TGCGCCAGCAGGGGATCAGGGGAGAGTTCACCCCTCCACTTT	CASRGSGESSPLHF
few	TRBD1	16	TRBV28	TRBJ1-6	TGTGCCAGCGGGGCCATCGGACAGGGGGATAATTCACCCCTCCACTTT	CASGAIGQGDNSPLHF
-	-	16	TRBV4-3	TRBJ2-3	TGCGCCAGCAGCCAAGGGGTGGAGAGGAGCACAGATACGCAGTATTTT	CASSQGVERSTDTQYF
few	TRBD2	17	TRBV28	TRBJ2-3	TGTGCCAGTGAAACTAGCGGGAAAGAGTGGTTCACAGATACGCAGTATTTT	CASETSGKEWFTDTQYF
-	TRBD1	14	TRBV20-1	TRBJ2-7	TGCAGTGCTAGTAGGGGACAGGACGGGGACGAGCAGTACTTC	CSASRGQDGDEQYF
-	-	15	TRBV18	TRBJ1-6	TGTGCCAGCTCACCACAAACAGGGCAGAATTCACCCCTCCACTTT	CASSPQTGQNSPLHF
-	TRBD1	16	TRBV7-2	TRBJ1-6	TGTGCCAGCAGCCCGGACAGGGTGGCCAATAATTCACCCCTCCACTTT	CASSPDRVANNSPLHF
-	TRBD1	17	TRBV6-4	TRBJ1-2	TGTGCCAGCAGCCCTTCGGGACAGGGGGCAGGAGGCTATGGCTACACCTTC	CASSPSGQGAGGYGYTF
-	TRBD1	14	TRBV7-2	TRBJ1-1	TGTGCCAGCAGCCCAAGACAGGGTGTCACTGAAGCTTTCTTT	CASSPRQGVTEAFF
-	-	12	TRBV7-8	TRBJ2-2	TGTGCCAGCAGTAGCGTTGCCGGGGAGCTGTTTTTT	CASSSVAGELFF
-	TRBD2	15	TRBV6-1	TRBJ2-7	TGTGCCAGCAGTGAAGCGGGGGGAGGACTAGGCGAGCAGTACTTC	CASSEAGGGLGEQYF
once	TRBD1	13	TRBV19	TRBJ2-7	TGTGCCAGTAGAGAGGGGACAGTCGGCGAGCAGTACTTC	CASREGTVGEQYF
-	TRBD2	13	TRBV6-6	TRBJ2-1	TGTGCCAGCGGGAGGGATTCCTACAATGAGCAGTTCTTC	CASGRDSYNEQFF
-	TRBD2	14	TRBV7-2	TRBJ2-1	TGTGCCAGCAGCGCTAGCGGGAGGGACAATGAGCAGTTCTTC	CASSASGRDNEQFF
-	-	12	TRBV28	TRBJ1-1	TGTGCCAGCAGTTTATCTCCTGGGGAGGCTTTCTTT	CASSLSPGEAFF
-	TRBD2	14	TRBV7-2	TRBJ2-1	TGTGCCAGCTCGGGGACTAGCGGTTACAATGAGCAGTTCTTC	CASSGTSGYNEQFF
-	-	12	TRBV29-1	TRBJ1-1	TGCAGCGGGGCAGGCTCGAACACTGAAGCTTTCTTT	CSGAGSNTEAFF
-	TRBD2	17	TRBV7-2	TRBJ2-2	TGTGCCAGCAGCCAAAGTCCCGGGACTAGCGGTACCGGGGAGCTGTTTTTT	CASSQSPGTSGTGELFF
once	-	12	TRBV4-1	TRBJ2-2	TGCGCCAGCAAGCGGAGCACCGGGGAGCTGTTTTTT	CASKRSTGELFF
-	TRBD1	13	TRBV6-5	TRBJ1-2	TGTGCCAGCACTGCCGGGACAGGCTATGGCTACACCTTC	CASTAGTGYGYTF
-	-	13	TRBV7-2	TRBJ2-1	TGTGCCAGCACCCAATACGGGAGAGGAGAGCAGTTCTTC	CASTQYGRGEQFF
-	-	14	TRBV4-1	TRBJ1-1	TGCGCCAGCAGCCACCTGACAGCCGACACTGAAGCTTTCTTT	CASSHLTADTEAFF
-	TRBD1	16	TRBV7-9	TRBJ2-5	TGTGCCAGCAGCTTGGGGGCAGGGGGATACCAAGAGACCCAGTACTTC	CASSLGAGGYQETQYF
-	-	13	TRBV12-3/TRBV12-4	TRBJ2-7	TGTGCCAGCAGTGACTGGAACTCCTACGAGCAGTACTTC	CASSDWNSYEQYF
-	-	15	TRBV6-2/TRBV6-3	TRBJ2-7	TGTGCCAGCAGCTCCACCCCCGCCGGTCCCTACGAGCAGTACTTC	CASSSTPAGPYEQYF
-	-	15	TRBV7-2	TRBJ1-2	TGTGCCAGCAGGCGGCCACAGGCCCTTAACTATGGCTACACCTTC	CASRRPQALNYGYTF
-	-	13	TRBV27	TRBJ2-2	TGTGCCAGCAGGCCCGCAGGGCCTCGGGAGCTGTTTTTT	CASRPAGPRELFF
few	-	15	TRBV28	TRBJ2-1	TGTGCCAGCAGTTTGCGGACTTCGCTTTCCGATGAGCAGTTCTTC	CASSLRTSLSDEQFF
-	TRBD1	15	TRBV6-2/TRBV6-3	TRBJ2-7	TGTGCCAGCAGTGGGGGACAGGGGGCCCACTACGAGCAGTACTTC	CASSGGQGAHYEQYF
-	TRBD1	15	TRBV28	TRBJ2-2	TGTGCCAGCAGAATACAGGGGATTAACACCGGGGAGCTGTTTTTT	CASRIQGINTGELFF
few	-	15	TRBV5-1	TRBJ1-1	TGCGCCAGCAGCTTGAACGGGGGAGCGGGCACTGAAGCTTTCTTT	CASSLNGGAGTEAFF
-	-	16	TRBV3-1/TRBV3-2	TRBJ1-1	TGTGCCAGCAGCCAAGGGGAACGTCGGGGGGGCACTGAAGCTTTCTTT	CASSQGERRGGTEAFF
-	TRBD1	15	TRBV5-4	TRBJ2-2	TGTGCCAGCAGCTTATTGACAGGGCAAACCGGGGAGCTGTTTTTT	CASSLLTGQTGELFF
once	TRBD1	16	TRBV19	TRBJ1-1	TGTGCCAGTAGTAAAGGGGCAGGGGGCCCGAGCACTGAAGCTTTCTTT	CASSKGAGGPSTEAFF
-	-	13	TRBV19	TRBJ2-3	TGTGCCAGTAGTCAAGGGGAAACAGATACGCAGTATTTT	CASSQGETDTQYF
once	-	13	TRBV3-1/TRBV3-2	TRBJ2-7	TGTGCCACTGGAGGGGGGGGTATCAACGAGCAGTACTTC	CATGGGGINEQYF
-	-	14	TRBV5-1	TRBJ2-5	TGCGCCAGCAGCTTGGGACAGATCCAAGAGACCCAGTACTTC	CASSLGQIQETQYF
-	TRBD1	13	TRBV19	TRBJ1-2	TGTGCCAGTACTCCACAGGGGGTTAATGGCTACACCTTC	CASTPQGVNGYTF
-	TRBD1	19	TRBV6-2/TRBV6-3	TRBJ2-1	TGTGCCAGCAGTAACCCGGGACAGACGACATTCTCCTCCTACAATGAGCAGTTCTTC	CASSNPGQTTFSSYNEQFF
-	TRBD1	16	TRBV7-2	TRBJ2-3	TGTGCCAGCAGCCAGTTCGGGGGACAGGGCACAGATACGCAGTATTTT	CASSQFGGQGTDTQYF
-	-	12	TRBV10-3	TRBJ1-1	TGTGCCATCAGTGAGTCTAGCGATGAAGCTTTCTTT	CAISESSDEAFF
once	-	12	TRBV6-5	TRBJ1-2	TGTGCCAGCAGGGTCACAGGGTACGGCTACACCTTC	CASRVTGYGYTF
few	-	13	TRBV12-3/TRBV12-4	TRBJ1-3	TGTGCCAGCACCCCGCCCCCGCCCAGCACCATATATTTT	CASTPPPPSTIYF
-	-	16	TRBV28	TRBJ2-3	TGTGCCAGCAGTTCATTTGGGGGCGCGGGCACAGATACGCAGTATTTT	CASSSFGGAGTDTQYF
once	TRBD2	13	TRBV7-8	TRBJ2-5	TGTGCCAGCAGCTTCATAGCGGGAGAGACCCAGTACTTC	CASSFIAGETQYF
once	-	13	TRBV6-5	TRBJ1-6	TGTGCCAGCAGGTCCCGAGGTGATTCACCCCTCCACTTT	CASRSRGDSPLHF